This T cell receptor (beta chain) is drawn from a study of shared clonotypes between healthy human individuals. Deep level was the assay's run setting. As originally analysed: ImmunoSEQ sequences covered only the junction and lacked quality scores; filtering therefore differed. TCRdb's table, derived via immunoSEQ multiplex PCR, lists solely in-frame clones and lacks some. V, J and clone size are those of that table, while D and trimming were read from the DNA. In the table there are 2 million to 2.5 million clones, 93% of which are singletons. Sequenced: naive CD4+ T cells from PBMCs. Subset reported: CD45RA+ positively selected. The clonotype was recovered from a man aged 18 to 30 in good health. Some clones in this sample may be carry-over from other donors' samples.

This CDR3 is CASSLEAGGGYGYTF. CDR3 sequence (DNA): TGTGCCAGCAGCTTAGAGGCAGGAGGGGGGTATGGCTACACCTTC. The rearrangement joins TRBV7-2 to TRBJ1-2; weak D call: TRBD1 (6 bases). Per the germline V gene, CDR1 is SGHTA and CDR2 is FQGNSA. V gave up 1 base and J gave up 5 bases, with 14 bases separating them. CDR3 length: 15 residues.